The 16 T cell receptor beta chains given below trace back to one sample, sequenced in a study of T cells in Graves' hyperthyroidism and ophthalmopathy. The TCR beta CDR3 regions underwent amplification using RNA transcripts as the source. A first-round RT-PCR of the TCR CDR3 used the HTBI primer set. MiXCR, applied by TCRdb to the multiplex PCR reads, yields one record per CDR3 protein. Of approximately 370,000 distinct CDR3 sequences in the sample, about 18% were seen once. Sequenced: blood. The receptors were sampled from a woman aged 25 to 39 with Graves' hyperthyroidism that later progressed to Graves' ophthalmopathy.

This clonotype was detected many times. The J gene is TRBJ2-1, the V gene TRBV15; possibly TRBD1 for D (6 bases). CDR3 size: 14 residues. The V and J ends lost 3 bases and 2 bases respectively, with 8 bases between them. Germline lookup yields CDR1 LNHNV and CDR2 YYDKDF (reference sequence). The CDR3 DNA follows: TGTGCCACCAGCAGGACAGGAGCCTACAATGAGCAGTTCTTC. Protein: CATSRTGAYNEQFF. Together with reference TRBV15 and TRBJ2-1, the CDR3 gives the full variable domain: DAMVIQNPRYQVTQFGKPVTLSCSQTLNHNVMYWYQQKSSQAPKLLFHYYDKDFNNEADTPDNFQSRRPNTSFCFLDIRSPGLGDTAMYLCATSRTGAYNEQFFGPGTRLTVL.

The sample holds many counts of this clonotype. The rearrangement joins TRBV28 to TRBJ2-7; 9 bases match TRBD1. Trimming at V came to 3 bases and at J to 7 bases, leaving 10 bases not matched to a gene. This CDR3 is 15 amino acids long. The V gene's germline CDR1 is MDHEN and CDR2 SYDVKM. The DNA of the CDR3 is TGTGCCAGCAGTTTTGCCGGACAGGGGATTGGGGAGCAGTACTTC. This translates into CASSFAGQGIGEQYF. The whole variable domain, remainder taken from reference TRBV28 and TRBJ2-7, is DVKVTQSSRYLVKRTGEKVFLECVQDMDHENMFWYRQDPGLGLRLIYFSYDVKMKEKGDIPEGYSVSREKKERFSLILESASTNQTSMYLCASSFAGQGIGEQYFGPGTRLTVT.

This clonotype was recorded a few times. This rearrangement joins TRBV20-1 to TRBJ2-1; TRBD2 matches 7 bases. CDR3 length: 18 residues. Germline lookup yields CDR1 DFQATT and CDR2 SNEGSKA (reference sequence). The V segment lost 6 bases and the J segment 10 bases; nucleotides outside the gene matches: 27. The CDR3 spells CSATLSGLADDLLNEQFF. In DNA, the CDR3 is TGCAGTGCCACGCTATCTGGGCTAGCGGATGACCTTCTAAACGAGCAGTTCTTC.

In its sample, this clonotype was seen many times. The chain uses TRBV29-1 and TRBJ1-1; D is undetermined. With 5 bases removed from V and 0 bases from J, the gap between germline ends came to 4 bases. The CDR3 extends over 11 amino acids. Germline CDR1 and CDR2: SQVTM and ANQGSEA. The CDR3 DNA reads TGCAGCGTTCTGGTGAACACTGAAGCTTTCTTT. Translated: CSVLVNTEAFF. The whole variable domain, remainder taken from reference TRBV29-1 and TRBJ1-1, is SAVISQKPSRDICQRGTSLTIQCQVDSQVTMMFWYRQQPGQSLTLIATANQGSEATYESGFVIDKFPISRPNLTFSTLTVSNMSPEDSSIYLCSVLVNTEAFFGQGTRLTVV.

The chain links TRBV20-1 to TRBJ2-1, with D perhaps matching TRBD1 (5 bases). This CDR3 is built from 16 residues. In germline, CDR1 is DFQATT, CDR2 SNEGSKA (reference sequence). The V end was cut by 0 bases, the J end by 7 bases, with 19 bases between. The CDR3 DNA is TGCAGTGCTAGAGACCCTCTCAGGGCCCTGGATAATGAGCAGTTCTTC. It encodes CSARDPLRALDNEQFF.

This clonotype was seen ten or more times. The rearrangement links TRBV3-1 to TRBJ1-1; the D gene is possibly TRBD1 (6 bases). From germline, CDR1 is LGHDT and CDR2 YNNKEL (reference sequence). V dropped 4 bases and J dropped 7 bases, with 13 bases sitting between them. This CDR3 contains 13 residues. As DNA, the CDR3 is TGTGCCAGCAGCCTCAGGGGTTCCGGTGAAGCTTTCTTT. Translation: CASSLRGSGEAFF.

Many counts were recorded for this clonotype. V usage is TRBV11-2 and J usage is TRBJ2-1, with 14 bases aligning to TRBD2. J lost 6 bases, V lost 6 bases, and 16 bases had no gene match. CDR1 SGHAT and CDR2 FQNNGV come from the germline V gene. CDR3 length equals 19 residues. The chain's CDR3 is CASRARLAGGPGCCNEQFF. The CDR3 DNA reads as TGTGCCAGCAGAGCCAGACTAGCGGGGGGGCCGGGCTGTTGCAATGAGCAGTTCTTC. Based on the CDR3 plus reference TRBV11-2 and TRBJ2-1, the full variable domain is EAGVAQSPRYKIIEKRQSVAFWCNPISGHATLYWYQQILGQGPKLLIQFQNNGVVDDSQLPKDRFSAERLKGVDSTLKIQPAKLEDSAVYLCASRARLAGGPGCCNEQFFGPGTRLTVL.

This clonotype was seen ten or more times. The rearrangement links TRBV6-1 to TRBJ1-2; TRBD1 matches at 7 bases. Germline V CDR1 and CDR2: MNHNS, SASEGT. There are 14 residues in the CDR3. J gave up 1 base and V 6 bases, and 5 bases lay outside the gene matches. CDR3 protein: CASSPGGHNYGYTF. The CDR3 nucleotides are TGTGCCAGCAGCCCAGGGGGACATAACTATGGCTACACCTTC.

This clonotype was recorded many times. The gene calls are TRBV4-1 and TRBJ1-1; no firm D call. V was clipped by 0 bases and J by 0 bases, with 8 bases between them. The CDR3 sequence is 15 residues long. Germline V CDR1 and CDR2: MGHRA, YSYEKL. CDR3 nucleotides: TGCGCCAGCAGCCAAGAGTGGATGTTGAACACTGAAGCTTTCTTT. Translated: CASSQEWMLNTEAFF.

This clonotype was recorded a few times. The chain carries TRBV6-1 and TRBJ2-7, with 7 nucleotides matching TRBD1. CDR3 length equals 13 residues. Germline V lookup: CDR1 MNHNS, CDR2 SASEGT. V was pared by 2 bases and J by 6 bases, with 4 bases of the junction left unmatched. CDR3 region: CASSESPGGEQYF. The CDR3 region has the DNA TGTGCCAGCAGTGAATCCCCAGGGGGCGAGCAGTACTTC.

In its sample, this clonotype was seen a few times. The chain combines TRBV9 with TRBJ1-4, with 7 bases fitting TRBD1. Germline trimming cut 1 base from V and 4 bases from J; bases unmatched to any gene: 7. This CDR3 is 16 amino acids long. CDR1 is SGDLS, CDR2 YYNGEE, per germline. The CDR3 DNA is TGTGCCAGCAGCGTATCTCCGGGACAGATTAATGAAAAACTGTTTTTT. Encoded protein: CASSVSPGQINEKLFF. Based on the CDR3 plus reference TRBV9 and TRBJ1-4, the full variable domain is DSGVTQTPKHLITATGQRVTLRCSPRSGDLSVYWYQQSLDQGLQFLIQYYNGEERAKGNILERFSAQQFPDLHSELNLSSLELGDSALYFCASSVSPGQINEKLFFGSGTQLSVL.

The chain combines TRBV7-2 with TRBJ1-4; 10 bases map to TRBD1. The CDR3 sequence is 17 residues long. CDR1 and CDR2 (germline): SGHTA, FQGNSA. V was clipped by 5 bases and J by 7 bases; unmatched bases: 13. CDR3 amino acids: CASSTQREDRGGEKLFF. CDR3 coding DNA: TGTGCCAGCAGCACCCAACGAGAGGACAGGGGGGGTGAAAAACTGTTTTTT.

The chain carries TRBV7-9 and TRBJ2-1, with a tentative D call TRBD1 (6 bases). Trimming shortened V by 4 bases and J by 9 bases, and 16 bases separated the two germline ends. The CDR3 covers 14 residues. Germline values: CDR1 SEHNR, CDR2 FQNEAQ (reference sequence). CDR3 bases: TGTGCCAGCAGCTCCCAAGAACAGGGTCCTGAGCAGTTCTTC. Its protein is CASSSQEQGPEQFF.

The chain uses TRBV7-2 and TRBJ1-2; weak D call: TRBD1 (6 bases). Germline CDR1 SGHTA, CDR2 FQGNSA. With 1 base removed from V and 0 bases from J, the gap between germline ends came to 21 bases. This CDR3 is built from 19 residues. CDR3 in DNA: TGTGCCAGCAGCTTAGTAGGCGGCAGGGGAGGAACGGCTAACTATGGCTACACCTTC. Amino acid sequence: CASSLVGGRGGTANYGYTF.

This clonotype came up many times. The chain joins TRBV20-1 to TRBJ2-3; D could derive from TRBD1 or TRBD2 (5 bases each). Germline V lookup: CDR1 DFQATT, CDR2 SNEGSKA (reference sequence). V gave up 3 bases and J gave up 3 bases, with 19 bases separating them. The CDR3 extends over 16 amino acids. The CDR3 here is CSARPRGTPVTDTQYF. In DNA, the CDR3 is TGCAGTGCTAGGCCCCGAGGGACCCCCGTGACAGATACGCAGTATTTT.

This sequence joins TRBV5-5 and TRBJ2-2; 7 bases fit TRBD1. The CDR3 covers 14 residues. The junction had 5 bases not matched to a gene; V was cut back by 5 bases and J by 4 bases. The germline CDR1 and CDR2 sequences are SGHKS and YYEKEE (reference sequence). The CDR3 region has the DNA TGTGCCAGCAGGGGACAGCTAACCACCGGGGAGCTGTTTTTT. Protein sequence: CASRGQLTTGELFF.